This T cell receptor beta chain was captured in a study of blood T cell repertoires in COVID-19. Study at large: In each case, the material was cDNA or gDNA derived from T cells, B-cell-depleted T cells, or PBMCs.

This clone was observed once. In the study's own analysis: Estimated nucleated cell counts came from reference gene primer amplification. Produced via immunoSEQ multiplex PCR; TCRdb's table is partial and in-frame only. D and trimming were read from the DNA, whereas the V and J calls and clone size are those reported in that table. Counted here are 30,000 or so clones, almost 90% occurring once; the ten biggest clones make up approximately 24%. CDR1 SEHNR and CDR2 FQNEAQ come from the germline V gene (reference sequence). The CDR3 runs to 18 residues. Deletions cut 1 base from V and 4 bases from J, with 21 bases between.

The sequenced sample consisted of peripheral blood. The receptor's source is a human donor in a cohort sampled during active COVID-19. V is TRBV7-9 and J is TRBJ2-3, with D possibly being TRBD1 (6 bases). The CDR3 region is CASSLGVGTSSKSDTQYF. The CDR3 DNA is TGTGCCAGCAGCTTAGGGGTAGGGACAAGTTCAAAATCAGATACGCAGTATTTT.